Here is one TCR beta chain with its context. The data were taken from a study of cytomegalovirus exposure and HLA in healthy donors. With 60 Vbeta and 13 Jbeta primers, the PCR was carried out. The assay was immunoSEQ multiplex PCR, and TCRdb's table has in-frame clones only and misses some. The sample lists 150,000 to 200,000 clones, about 79% occurring once. The sequence derives from a man in his fifties or sixties in good health and CMV-seropositive. The sequenced sample was PBMCs.

The CDR3 loop is CASSSPFRDRSYEQYF. CDR3 sequence (DNA): TGTGCCAGCAGCTCCCCCTTCCGGGACAGAAGCTACGAGCAGTACTTC. The chain has TRBV5-6 and TRBJ2-7, with TRBD1 matching over 7 bases. This CDR3 contains 16 residues. The trim removed 3 bases at V and 3 bases at J, leaving 12 bases unmatched. Germline V lookup: CDR1 SGHDT, CDR2 YYEEEE.